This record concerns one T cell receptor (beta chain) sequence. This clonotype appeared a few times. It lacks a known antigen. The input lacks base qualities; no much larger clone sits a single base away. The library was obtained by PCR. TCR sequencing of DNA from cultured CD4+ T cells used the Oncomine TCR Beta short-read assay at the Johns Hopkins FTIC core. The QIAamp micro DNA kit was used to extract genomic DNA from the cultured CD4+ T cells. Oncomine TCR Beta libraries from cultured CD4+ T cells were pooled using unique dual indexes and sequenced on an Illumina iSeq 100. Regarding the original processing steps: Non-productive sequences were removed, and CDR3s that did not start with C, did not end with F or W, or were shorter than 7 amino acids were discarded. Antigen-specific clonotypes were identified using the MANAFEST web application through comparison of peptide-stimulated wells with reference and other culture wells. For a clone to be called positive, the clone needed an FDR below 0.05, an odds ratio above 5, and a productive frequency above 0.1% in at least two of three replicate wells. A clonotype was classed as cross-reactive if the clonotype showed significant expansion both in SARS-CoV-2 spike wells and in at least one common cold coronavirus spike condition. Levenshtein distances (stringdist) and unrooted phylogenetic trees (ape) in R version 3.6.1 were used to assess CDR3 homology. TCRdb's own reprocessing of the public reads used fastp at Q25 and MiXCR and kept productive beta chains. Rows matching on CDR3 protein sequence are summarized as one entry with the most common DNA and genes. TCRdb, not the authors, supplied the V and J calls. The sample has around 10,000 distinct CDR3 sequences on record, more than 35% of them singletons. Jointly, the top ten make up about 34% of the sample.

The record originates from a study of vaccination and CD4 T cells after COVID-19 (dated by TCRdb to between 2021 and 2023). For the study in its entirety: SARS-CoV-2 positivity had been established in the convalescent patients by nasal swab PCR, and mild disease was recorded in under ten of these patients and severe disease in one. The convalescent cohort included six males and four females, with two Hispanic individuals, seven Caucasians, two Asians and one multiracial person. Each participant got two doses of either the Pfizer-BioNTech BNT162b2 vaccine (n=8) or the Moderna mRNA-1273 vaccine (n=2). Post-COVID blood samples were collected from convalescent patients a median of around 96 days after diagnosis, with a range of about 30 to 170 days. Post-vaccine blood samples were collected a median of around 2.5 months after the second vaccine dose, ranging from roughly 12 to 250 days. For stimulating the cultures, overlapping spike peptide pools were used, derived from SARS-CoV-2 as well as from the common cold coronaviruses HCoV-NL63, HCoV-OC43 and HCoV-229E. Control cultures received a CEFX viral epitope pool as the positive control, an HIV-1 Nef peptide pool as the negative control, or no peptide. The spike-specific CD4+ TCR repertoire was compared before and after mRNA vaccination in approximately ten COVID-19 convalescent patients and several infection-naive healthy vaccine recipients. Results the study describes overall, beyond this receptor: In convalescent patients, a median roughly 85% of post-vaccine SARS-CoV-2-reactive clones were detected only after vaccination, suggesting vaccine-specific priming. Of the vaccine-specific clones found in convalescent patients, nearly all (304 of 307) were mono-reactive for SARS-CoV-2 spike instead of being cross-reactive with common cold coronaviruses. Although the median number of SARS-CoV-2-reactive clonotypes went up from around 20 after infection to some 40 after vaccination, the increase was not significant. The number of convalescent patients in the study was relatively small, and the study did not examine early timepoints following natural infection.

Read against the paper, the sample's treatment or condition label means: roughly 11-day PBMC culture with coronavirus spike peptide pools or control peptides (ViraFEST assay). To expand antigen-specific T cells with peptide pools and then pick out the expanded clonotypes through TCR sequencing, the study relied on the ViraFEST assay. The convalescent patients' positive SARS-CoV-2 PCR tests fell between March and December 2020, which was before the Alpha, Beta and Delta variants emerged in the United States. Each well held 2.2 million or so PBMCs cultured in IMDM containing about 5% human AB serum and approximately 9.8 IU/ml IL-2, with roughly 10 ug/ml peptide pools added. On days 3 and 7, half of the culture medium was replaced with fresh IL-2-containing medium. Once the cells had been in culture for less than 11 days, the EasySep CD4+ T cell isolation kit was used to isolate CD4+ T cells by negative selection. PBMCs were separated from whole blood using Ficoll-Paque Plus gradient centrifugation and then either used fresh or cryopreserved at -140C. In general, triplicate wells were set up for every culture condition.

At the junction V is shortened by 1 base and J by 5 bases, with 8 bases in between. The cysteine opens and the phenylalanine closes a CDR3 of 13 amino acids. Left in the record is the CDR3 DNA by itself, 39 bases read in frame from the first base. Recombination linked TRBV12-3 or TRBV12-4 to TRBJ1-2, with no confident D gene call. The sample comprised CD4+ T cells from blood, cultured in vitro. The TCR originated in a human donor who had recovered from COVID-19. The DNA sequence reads TGTGCCAGCAGTTTAGGATCTGGATATGGCTACACCTTC. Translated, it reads CASSLGSGYGYTF.